These T cell receptor beta chains were read from a single sample in a study of cytomegalovirus exposure and HLA in healthy donors. Repertoires were generated with immunoSEQ multiplex PCR, while TCRdb's copy carries only in-frame clones and drops some. The repertoire table contains approximately 110,000 clones. Source material: PBMCs. The receptors here all came from a man between 50 and 59 years old in good health and CMV-seronegative. The CDR3 runs from the conserved cysteine through the conserved F or W. Fields, in order: D gene, V gene, J gene, CDR3 DNA, CDR3 protein. D genes are given only for firm matches.

D: TRBD1; V: TRBV30; J: TRBJ2-4; DNA: TGTGCCTGGAGTGTAAGGTCGACCACAGGGGCGGCCAAAAACATTCAGTACTTC; CDR3: CAWSVRSTTGAAKNIQYF
D: NA; V: TRBV7-8; J: TRBJ1-2; DNA: TGTGCCAGCAGCTTAGCCCAGGGAGGCTACACCTTC; CDR3: CASSLAQGGYTF
D: TRBD2; V: TRBV9; J: TRBJ2-2; DNA: TGTGCCAGCAGCGTGGGAGGGTCCCCGAACACCGGGGAGCTGTTTTTT; CDR3: CASSVGGSPNTGELFF
D: TRBD1; V: TRBV5-1; J: TRBJ2-7; DNA: TGCGCCAGCAGCTTGGCGACAGGGGAGTACGAGCAGTACTTC; CDR3: CASSLATGEYEQYF
D: NA; V: TRBV6-1; J: TRBJ2-7; DNA: TGTGCCAGCAGTGAAGTTTTGGCCCACCCCCCTAGGGAGCAGTACTTC; CDR3: CASSEVLAHPPREQYF
D: NA; V: TRBV2; J: TRBJ1-6; DNA: TGTGCCAGCAGTGCTCTAAGCTCCTATAATTCACCCCTCCACTTT; CDR3: CASSALSSYNSPLHF
D: NA; V: TRBV5-1; J: TRBJ1-1; DNA: TGCGCCAGCAGCTGGTGGGGACAACTGAACACTGAAGCTTTCTTT; CDR3: CASSWWGQLNTEAFF
D: TRBD1; V: TRBV7-3; J: TRBJ1-1; DNA: TGTGCCAGCTCCAGGGGACAGCCGAACACTGAAGCTTTCTTT; CDR3: CASSRGQPNTEAFF
D: TRBD1; V: TRBV2; J: TRBJ1-2; DNA: TGTGCCAGCAGCGGAGACAGGGAAGGCTACACCTTC; CDR3: CASSGDREGYTF
D: NA; V: TRBV18; J: TRBJ2-2; DNA: TGTGCCAGCTCCCTAACTGTGACCGGGGAGCTGTTTTTT; CDR3: CASSLTVTGELFF
D: NA; V: TRBV5-1; J: TRBJ1-1; DNA: TGCGCCAGCACAGTACAGGCCGAGCACACTGAAGCTTTCTTT; CDR3: CASTVQAEHTEAFF
D: TRBD1; V: TRBV19; J: TRBJ2-1; DNA: TGTGCCAGTAGTATAGACAGGGGGTCCTACAATGAGCAGTTCTTC; CDR3: CASSIDRGSYNEQFF
D: NA; V: TRBV5-4; J: TRBJ2-2; DNA: TGTGCCAGCAGCTGGGAACAGGGAACCGGGGAGCTGTTTTTT; CDR3: CASSWEQGTGELFF
D: TRBD2; V: TRBV7-7; J: TRBJ2-7; DNA: TGTGCTAGCAGCGCAGAAGCTAGCGGAGAGCAGTACTTC; CDR3: CASSAEASGEQYF
D: NA; V: TRBV9; J: TRBJ2-5; DNA: TGTGCCAGCAGCGTAGATGCCGGGGAGACCCAGTACTTC; CDR3: CASSVDAGETQYF
D: TRBD2; V: TRBV4-3; J: TRBJ2-2; DNA: TGCGCCAGCAGCCACAGACCACGGGGACTAGCGGGAGGACGAGACACCGGGGAGCTGTTTTTT; CDR3: CASSHRPRGLAGGRDTGELFF
D: NA; V: TRBV2; J: TRBJ2-2; DNA: TGTGCCAGCAGTCCTACGGGAATCAACGCCGGGGAGCTGTTTTTT; CDR3: CASSPTGINAGELFF
D: TRBD1; V: TRBV6-5; J: TRBJ1-2; DNA: TGTGCCAGCAGAGGGACAGGGGGAAACTATGGCTACACCTTC; CDR3: CASRGTGGNYGYTF
D: TRBD1; V: TRBV4-3; J: TRBJ1-5; DNA: TGCGCCAGCAGCCCCCGACAGGGGGTACAGCCCCAGCATTTT; CDR3: CASSPRQGVQPQHF
D: TRBD1; V: TRBV7-2; J: TRBJ1-3; DNA: TGTGCCAGCAGCCACGGACAGGGCAGCACTGGAAACACCATATATTTT; CDR3: CASSHGQGSTGNTIYF
D: TRBD1; V: TRBV30; J: TRBJ1-1; DNA: TGTGCCTGGAGCGCTGACAGGGGGGACACTGAAGCTTTCTTT; CDR3: CAWSADRGDTEAFF
D: NA; V: TRBV6-5; J: TRBJ2-1; DNA: TGTGCCAGCAGTTCGCCCCTAGCGATTAATGAGCAGTTCTTC; CDR3: CASSSPLAINEQFF